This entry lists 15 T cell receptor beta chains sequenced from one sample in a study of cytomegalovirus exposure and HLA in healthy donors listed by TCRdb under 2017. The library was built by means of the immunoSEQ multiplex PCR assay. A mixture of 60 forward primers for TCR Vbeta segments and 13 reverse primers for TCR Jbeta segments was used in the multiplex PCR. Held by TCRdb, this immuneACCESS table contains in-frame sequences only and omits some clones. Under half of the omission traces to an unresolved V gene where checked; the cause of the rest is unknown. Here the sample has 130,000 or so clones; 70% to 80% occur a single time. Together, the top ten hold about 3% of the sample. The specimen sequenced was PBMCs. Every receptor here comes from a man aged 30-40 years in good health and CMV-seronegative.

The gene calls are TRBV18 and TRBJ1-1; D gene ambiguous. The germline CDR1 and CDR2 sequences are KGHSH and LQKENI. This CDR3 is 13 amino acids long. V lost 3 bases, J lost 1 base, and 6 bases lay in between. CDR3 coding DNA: TGTGCCAGCTCACCGAACGGGAACACTGAAGCTTTCTTT. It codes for CASSPNGNTEAFF.

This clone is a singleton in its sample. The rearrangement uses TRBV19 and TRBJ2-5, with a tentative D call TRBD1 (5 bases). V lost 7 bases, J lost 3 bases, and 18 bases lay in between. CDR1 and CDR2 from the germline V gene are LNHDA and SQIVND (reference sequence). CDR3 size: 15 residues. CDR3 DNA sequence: TGTGCCAGTAAAGGGGCAGTAGCAGGAGAAGAGACCCAGTACTTC. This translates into CASKGAVAGEETQYF.

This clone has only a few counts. For the CDR3, the DNA is TGTGCCAGCAGCGCTGGTGTGCCGGGCTACGAGCAGTACTTC. It translates to CASSAGVPGYEQYF. This chain links TRBV7-2 with TRBJ2-7; D not resolved. V was cut by 5 bases and J by 3 bases, with 14 bases left in between. The CDR3 contains 14 residues. Germline-derived CDR1 and CDR2 are SGHTA and FQGNSA.

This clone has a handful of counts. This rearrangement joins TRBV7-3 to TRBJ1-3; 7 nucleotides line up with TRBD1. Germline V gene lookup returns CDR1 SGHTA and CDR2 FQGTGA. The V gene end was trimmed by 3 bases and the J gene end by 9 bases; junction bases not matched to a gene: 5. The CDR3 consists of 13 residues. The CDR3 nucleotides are TGTGCCAGCAGCTTGGACAGGCAGAGCACCATATATTTT. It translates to CASSLDRQSTIYF.

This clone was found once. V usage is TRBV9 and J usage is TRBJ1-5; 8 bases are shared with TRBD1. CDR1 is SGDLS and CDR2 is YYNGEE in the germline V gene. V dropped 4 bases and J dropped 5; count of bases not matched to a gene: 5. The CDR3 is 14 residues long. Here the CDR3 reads CASSTQGGDQPQHF. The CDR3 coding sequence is TGTGCCAGCAGCACACAGGGGGGCGATCAGCCCCAGCATTTT.

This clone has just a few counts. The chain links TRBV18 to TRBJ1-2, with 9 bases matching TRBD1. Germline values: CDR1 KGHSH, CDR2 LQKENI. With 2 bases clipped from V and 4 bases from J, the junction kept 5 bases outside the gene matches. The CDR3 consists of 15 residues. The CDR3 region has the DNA TGTGCCAGCTCACCATCGACAGGGGGAGGCTATGGCTACACCTTC. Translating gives CASSPSTGGGYGYTF.

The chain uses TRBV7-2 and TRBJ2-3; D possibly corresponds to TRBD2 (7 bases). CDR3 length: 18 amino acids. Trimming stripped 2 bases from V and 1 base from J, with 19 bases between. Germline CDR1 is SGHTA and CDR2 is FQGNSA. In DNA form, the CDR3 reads TGTGCCAGCAGCTTACGGGGGGCCGACCTGTTTGGCACAGATACGCAGTATTTT. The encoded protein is CASSLRGADLFGTDTQYF.

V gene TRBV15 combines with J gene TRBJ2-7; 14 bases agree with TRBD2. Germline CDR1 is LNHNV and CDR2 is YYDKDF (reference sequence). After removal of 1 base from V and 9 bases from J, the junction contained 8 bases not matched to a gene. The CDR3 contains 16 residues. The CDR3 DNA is TGTGCCACCAGCAGAGTTCCCGGACTAGCGGGAGGTTGGCAGTACTTC. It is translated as CATSRVPGLAGGWQYF.

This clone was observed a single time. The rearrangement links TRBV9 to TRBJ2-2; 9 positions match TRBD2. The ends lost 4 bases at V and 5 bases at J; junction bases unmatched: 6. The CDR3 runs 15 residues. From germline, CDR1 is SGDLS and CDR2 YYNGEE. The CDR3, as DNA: TGTGCCAGCAGCCCCATCGCGGGGGGGACCGGGGAGCTGTTTTTT. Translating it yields CASSPIAGGTGELFF.

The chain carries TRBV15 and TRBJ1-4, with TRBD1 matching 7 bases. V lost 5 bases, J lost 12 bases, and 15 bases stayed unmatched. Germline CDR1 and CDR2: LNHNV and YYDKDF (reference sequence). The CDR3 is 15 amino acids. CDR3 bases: TGTGCCACCAGCCGTCCGGGACAGCTTTTTATGGAACTGTTTTTT. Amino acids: CATSRPGQLFMELFF.

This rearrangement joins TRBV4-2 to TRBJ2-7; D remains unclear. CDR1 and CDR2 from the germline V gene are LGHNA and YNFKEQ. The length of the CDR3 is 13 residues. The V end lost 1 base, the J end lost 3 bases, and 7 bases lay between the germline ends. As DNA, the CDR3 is TGTGCCAGCAGCCAAGTCTTTAACTACGAGCAGTACTTC. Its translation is CASSQVFNYEQYF.

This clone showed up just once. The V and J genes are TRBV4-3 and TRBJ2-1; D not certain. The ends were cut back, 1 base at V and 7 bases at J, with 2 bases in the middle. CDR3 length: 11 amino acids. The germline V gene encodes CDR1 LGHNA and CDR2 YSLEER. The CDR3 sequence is CASSQANEQFF. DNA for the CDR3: TGCGCCAGCAGCCAAGCAAATGAGCAGTTCTTC.

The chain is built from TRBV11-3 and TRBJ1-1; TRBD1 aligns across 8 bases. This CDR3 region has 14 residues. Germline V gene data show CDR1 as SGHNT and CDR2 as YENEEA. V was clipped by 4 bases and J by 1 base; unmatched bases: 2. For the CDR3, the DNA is TGTGCCAGCAGCTCAGGGACAGGGAACACTGAAGCTTTCTTT. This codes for CASSSGTGNTEAFF.

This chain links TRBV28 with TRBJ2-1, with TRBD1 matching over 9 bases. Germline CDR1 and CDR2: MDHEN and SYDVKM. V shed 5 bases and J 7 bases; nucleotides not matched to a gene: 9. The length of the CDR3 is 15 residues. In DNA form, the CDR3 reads TGTGCCAGCAGTACTGGACAGGGGTTCAGGAATGAGCAGTTCTTC. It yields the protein CASSTGQGFRNEQFF.

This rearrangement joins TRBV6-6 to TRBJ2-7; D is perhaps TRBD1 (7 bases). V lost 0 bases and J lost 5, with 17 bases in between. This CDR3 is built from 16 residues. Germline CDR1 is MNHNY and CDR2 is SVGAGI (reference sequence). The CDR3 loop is CASSYSSTGEDDEQYF. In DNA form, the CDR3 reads TGTGCCAGCAGTTACTCGAGTACAGGGGAGGACGACGAGCAGTACTTC.